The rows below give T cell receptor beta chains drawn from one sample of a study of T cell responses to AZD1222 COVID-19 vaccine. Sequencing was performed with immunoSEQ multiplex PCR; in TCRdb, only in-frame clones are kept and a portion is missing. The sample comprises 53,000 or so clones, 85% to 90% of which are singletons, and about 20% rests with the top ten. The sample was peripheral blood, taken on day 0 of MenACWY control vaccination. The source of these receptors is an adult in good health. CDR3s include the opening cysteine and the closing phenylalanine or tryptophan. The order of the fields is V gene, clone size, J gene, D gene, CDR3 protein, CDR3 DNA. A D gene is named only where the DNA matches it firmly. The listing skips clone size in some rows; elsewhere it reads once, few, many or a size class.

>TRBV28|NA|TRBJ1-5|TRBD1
CATGDRVRLAQHF
TGTGCCACAGGGGACAGGGTGAGATTGGCCCAGCATTTT
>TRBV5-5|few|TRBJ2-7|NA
CASSLQGVQQYF
TGTGCCAGCAGTTTACAGGGTGTACAGCAGTACTTC
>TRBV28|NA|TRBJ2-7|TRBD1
CASSAPTGGGEQYF
TGTGCCAGCAGTGCACCAACAGGGGGCGGCGAGCAGTACTTC
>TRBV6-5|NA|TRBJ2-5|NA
CASSAGGPQETQYF
TGTGCCAGCAGCGCCGGGGGCCCCCAAGAGACCCAGTACTTC
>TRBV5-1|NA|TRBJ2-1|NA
CASSLGGPTDEQFF
TGCGCCAGCAGCTTGGGAGGGCCGACGGATGAGCAGTTCTTC
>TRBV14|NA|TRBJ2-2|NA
CASSQLANTGELFF
TGTGCCAGCAGCCAACTAGCCAACACCGGGGAGCTGTTTTTT
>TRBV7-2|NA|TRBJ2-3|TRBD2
CASSLGLAGETDTQYF
TGTGCCAGCAGCTTAGGGCTAGCGGGAGAGACAGATACGCAGTATTTT
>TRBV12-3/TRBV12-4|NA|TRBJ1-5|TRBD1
CASRMTGSQPQHF
TGTGCCAGCAGAATGACAGGGAGTCAGCCCCAGCATTTT
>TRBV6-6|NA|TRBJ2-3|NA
CASSYPGGTDTQYF
TGTGCCAGCAGTTACCCGGGGGGCACAGATACGCAGTATTTT
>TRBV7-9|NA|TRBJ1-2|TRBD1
CASSLVRTGDGYTF
TGTGCCAGCAGCTTAGTTCGGACAGGGGATGGCTACACCTTC
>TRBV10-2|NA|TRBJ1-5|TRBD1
CASSSGTGYNQPQHF
TGCGCCAGCAGTTCCGGGACAGGGTACAACCAGCCCCAGCATTTT
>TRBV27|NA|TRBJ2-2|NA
CASRDQGPIPGELFF
TGTGCCAGCAGAGATCAGGGGCCCATCCCCGGGGAGCTGTTTTTT
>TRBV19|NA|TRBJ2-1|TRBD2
CAAAQEGLDYNEQFF
TGTGCCGCCGCCCAAGAAGGACTAGACTACAATGAGCAGTTCTTC
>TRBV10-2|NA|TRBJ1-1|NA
CASSERRDPMNTEAFF
TGCGCCAGCAGTGAAAGGAGGGATCCCATGAACACTGAAGCTTTCTTT
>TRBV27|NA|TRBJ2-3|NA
CASSLRWQGVGTDTQYF
TGTGCCAGCAGTTTAAGGTGGCAGGGCGTGGGCACAGATACGCAGTATTTT
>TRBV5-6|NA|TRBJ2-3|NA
CASSLGGADTQYF
TGTGCCAGCAGCTTGGGAGGAGCAGATACGCAGTATTTT
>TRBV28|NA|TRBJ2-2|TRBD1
CASSLRTGNTGELFF
TGTGCCAGCAGTCTTAGGACAGGGAACACCGGGGAGCTGTTTTTT
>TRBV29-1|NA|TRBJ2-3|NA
CSVIIPARGDTQYF
TGCAGCGTCATTATCCCTGCTAGAGGAGATACGCAGTATTTT
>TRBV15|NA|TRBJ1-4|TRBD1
CATSNRDRALEKLFF
TGTGCCACCAGCAACCGGGACAGGGCTCTTGAAAAACTGTTTTTT
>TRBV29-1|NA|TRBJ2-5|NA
CSVEAETQYF
TGCAGCGTTGAAGCAGAGACCCAGTACTTC
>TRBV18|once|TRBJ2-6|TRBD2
CASSIRETSGRSSGANVLTF
TGTGCCAGCTCCATAAGGGAAACTAGCGGGAGGAGCTCTGGGGCCAACGTCCTGACTTTC
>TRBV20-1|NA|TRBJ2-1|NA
CSASSRGGLSSYNEQFF
TGCAGTGCTAGTTCCAGAGGGGGTCTCAGCTCCTACAATGAGCAGTTCTTC
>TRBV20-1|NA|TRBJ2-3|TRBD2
CSASWGLAPDTQYF
TGCAGTGCTAGTTGGGGACTAGCCCCAGATACGCAGTATTTT
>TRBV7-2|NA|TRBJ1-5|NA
CASSQGAGDQPQHF
TGTGCCAGCAGCCAAGGGGCAGGGGATCAGCCCCAGCATTTT
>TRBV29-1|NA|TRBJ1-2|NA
CSVLLPTSYGYTF
TGCAGCGTTCTCTTGCCCACTAGCTATGGCTACACCTTC
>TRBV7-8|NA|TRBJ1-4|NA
CASSSSTANNEKLFF
TGTGCCAGCAGCTCGTCGACAGCTAATAATGAAAAACTGTTTTTT